One and the same sample provided the 12 T cell receptor beta chains below, sequenced in a study of shared clonotypes between healthy human individuals. Libraries were prepared by immunoSEQ multiplex PCR; TCRdb keeps only in-frame clonotypes and omits some of them. The table has 700,000 or so clones, about 78% seen once. Sequencing was done on a sample of memory CD4+ T cells sorted from blood. Regarding subset: CD45RA-negative fraction. The origin of the receptors is a woman in her 30s in good health.

This sequence joins TRBV6-5 and TRBJ2-2, with D perhaps TRBD2 (5 bases). The V gene lost 7 bases and the J gene lost 7 bases, with 13 bases spanning the gap. Per germline, CDR1 MNHEY and CDR2 SVGAGI. CDR3 length: 13 amino acids. Written as DNA, the CDR3 is TGTGCCAGCAAGCGGTTTCTGGGCGGGGAGCTGTTTTTT. The encoded protein is CASKRFLGGELFF.

This chain connects TRBV9 to TRBJ2-7; D is unclear. Between the trimmed V and J ends, which lost 3 bases and 4 bases, there was a span of 2 bases. CDR3 length equals 10 residues. Per the germline V gene, CDR1 is SGDLS and CDR2 is YYNGEE. CDR3 DNA sequence: TGTGCCAGCAGCGAGTACGAGCAGTACTTC. It codes for CASSEYEQYF.

In DNA, the CDR3 is TGTGCCATCAGTGCTTCTGGACAGGGGTCTGGCTACACCTTC. Amino acids: CAISASGQGSGYTF. The chain uses TRBV10-3 and TRBJ1-2; 9 nucleotides match TRBD1. Germline assignment: CDR1 ENHRY and CDR2 SYGVKD. V was clipped by 4 bases and J by 7 bases; unmatched bases: 7. This CDR3 spans 14 amino acids.

This clone showed up just once. V is TRBV19 and J is TRBJ2-7; D might be TRBD1 or TRBD2, each matching 5 bases. The germline CDR1 and CDR2 sequences are LNHDA and SQIVND (reference sequence). Trimming shortened V by 7 bases and J by 2 bases, and 18 bases separated the two germline ends. This CDR3 is built from 15 residues. CDR3 residues: CASTLRPGSPYEQYF. The CDR3 nucleotides are TGTGCCAGTACCCTAAGACCAGGGAGCCCCTACGAGCAGTACTTC.

The J gene is TRBJ1-1, the V gene TRBV28, with D possibly being TRBD1 (6 bases). The CDR3 has 12 amino acids. Trimming stripped 8 bases from V and 10 bases from J, with 17 bases between. Germline assignment: CDR1 MDHEN and CDR2 SYDVKM. Here the CDR3 reads CASWGGLGRAFF. CDR3 in DNA: TGTGCCAGCTGGGGGGGCCTAGGTAGAGCTTTCTTT.

The chain carries TRBV5-6 and TRBJ2-3; D call uncertain. Germline values: CDR1 SGHDT, CDR2 YYEEEE. This CDR3 is 14 amino acids long. V gave up 4 bases and J gave up 1 base, with 10 bases separating them. The CDR3 DNA reads as TGTGCCAGCAGCCTAAAGGTTGGCACAGATACGCAGTATTTT. It codes for CASSLKVGTDTQYF.

CDR3: CASGRLGQNTGELFF. CDR3 nucleotides: TGTGCCAGCGGGAGATTGGGGCAGAACACCGGGGAGCTGTTTTTT. The rearrangement links TRBV27 to TRBJ2-2, with D perhaps being TRBD1 or TRBD2 (5 bases each). Germline V gene lookup returns CDR1 MNHEY and CDR2 SMNVEV (reference sequence). Trimming left V 8 bases short and J 1 base short, with 14 bases between. The CDR3 consists of 15 residues.

This clone was recorded a few times. Sequence at one end of the junction differs from germline and may be a read error. The chain joins TRBV15 to TRBJ1-1; TRBD1 matches at 7 bases. Looked up from germline, CDR1 is LNHNV and CDR2 is YYDKDF (reference sequence). The CDR3 sequence is 14 residues long. As DNA, the CDR3 is TGTGCCACCACCAGAGGGGACAGGAACACTGAAGCTTTCTTT. Protein product: CATTRGDRNTEAFF.

The chain recombines TRBV30 with TRBJ2-2; D is undetermined. The CDR3 is made up of 13 amino acids. Trimming removed 0 bases at V and 1 base at J, with 3 bases between. Germline V gene lookup returns CDR1 GTSNPN and CDR2 SVGIG (reference sequence). The CDR3 loop is CAWSVQNTGELFF. The DNA of the CDR3 is TGTGCCTGGAGTGTACAGAACACCGGGGAGCTGTTTTTT.

The gene calls are TRBV5-1 and TRBJ2-3; 11 bases are shared with TRBD2. V dropped 4 bases and J dropped 0; count of bases not matched to a gene: 7. This CDR3 has 17 residues. Germline loops: CDR1 SGHRS, CDR2 YFSETQ. The CDR3 DNA reads as TGCGCCAGCAGCGTTTCCGGGACTAGCGGAAGCACAGATACGCAGTATTTT. It translates to CASSVSGTSGSTDTQYF.

In this sample, this clone turned up many times. The chain couples TRBV19 to TRBJ1-1; weak D call: TRBD1 (6 bases). CDR1 is LNHDA, CDR2 SQIVND, per germline (reference sequence). This CDR3 spans 14 amino acids. The V end lost 6 bases, the J end lost 0 bases, and 11 bases lay between the germline ends. For the CDR3, the DNA is TGTGCCAGTAGATCGGACAGAATGAACACTGAAGCTTTCTTT. Amino acid sequence: CASRSDRMNTEAFF. Combining the CDR3 with reference TRBV19 and TRBJ1-1 gives the whole variable domain DGGITQSPKYLFRKEGQNVTLSCEQNLNHDAMYWYRQDPGQGLRLIYYSQIVNDFQKGDIAEGYSVSREKKESFPLTVTSAQKNPTAFYLCASRSDRMNTEAFFGQGTRLTVV.

This clone was found many times. V and J are TRBV7-2 and TRBJ1-5, with D uncertain. This CDR3 contains 12 residues. Germline CDR1 reads SGHTA; CDR2 reads FQGNSA. Trimming removed 1 base at V and 8 bases at J, with 6 bases between. The CDR3 DNA is TGTGCCAGCAGCTTAGGGGAAAAGCCCCAGCATTTT. Its protein product is CASSLGEKPQHF.